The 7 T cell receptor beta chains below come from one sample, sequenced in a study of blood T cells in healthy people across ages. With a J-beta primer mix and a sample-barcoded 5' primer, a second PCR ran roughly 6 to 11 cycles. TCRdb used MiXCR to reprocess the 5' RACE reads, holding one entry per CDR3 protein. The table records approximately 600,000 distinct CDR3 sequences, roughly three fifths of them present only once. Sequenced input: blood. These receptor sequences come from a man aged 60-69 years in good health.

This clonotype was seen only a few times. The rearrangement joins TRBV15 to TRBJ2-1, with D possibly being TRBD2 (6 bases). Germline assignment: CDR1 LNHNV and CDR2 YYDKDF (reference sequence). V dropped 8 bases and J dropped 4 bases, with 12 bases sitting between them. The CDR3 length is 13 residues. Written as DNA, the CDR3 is TGTGCCACCCGCGGCGGGGCATACAATGAGCAGTTCTTC. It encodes CATRGGAYNEQFF.

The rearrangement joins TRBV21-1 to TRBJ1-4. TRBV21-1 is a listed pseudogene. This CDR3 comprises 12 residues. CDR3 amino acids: CAYGWRGEKLFF. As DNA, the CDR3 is TGTGCCTATGGTTGGCGGGGTGAAAAACTGTTTTTT.

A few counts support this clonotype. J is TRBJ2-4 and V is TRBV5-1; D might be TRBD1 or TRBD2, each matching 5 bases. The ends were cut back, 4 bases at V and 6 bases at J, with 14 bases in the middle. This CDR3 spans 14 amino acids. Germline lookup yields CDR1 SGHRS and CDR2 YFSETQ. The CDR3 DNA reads TGCGCCAGCAGCCCAACAACCGGGGCAAACATTCAGTACTTC. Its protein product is CASSPTTGANIQYF. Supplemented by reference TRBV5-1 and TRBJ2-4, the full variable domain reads KAGVTQTPRYLIKTRGQQVTLSCSPISGHRSVSWYQQTPGQGLQFLFEYFSETQRNKGNFPGRFSGRQFSNSRSEMNVSTLELGDSALYLCASSPTTGANIQYFGAGTRLSVL.

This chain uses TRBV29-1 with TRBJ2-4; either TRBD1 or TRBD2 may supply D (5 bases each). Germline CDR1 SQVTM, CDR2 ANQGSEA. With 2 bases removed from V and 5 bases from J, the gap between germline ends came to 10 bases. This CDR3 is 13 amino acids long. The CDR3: CSVERGAENIQYF. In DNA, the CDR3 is TGCAGCGTTGAAAGGGGAGCAGAAAACATTCAGTACTTC.

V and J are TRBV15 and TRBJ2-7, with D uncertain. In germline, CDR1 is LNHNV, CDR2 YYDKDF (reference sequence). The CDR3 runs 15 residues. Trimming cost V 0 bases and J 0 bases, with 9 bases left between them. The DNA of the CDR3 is TGTGCCACCAGCAGAGATCGGGCTAGCTCCTACGAGCAGTACTTC. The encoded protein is CATSRDRASSYEQYF. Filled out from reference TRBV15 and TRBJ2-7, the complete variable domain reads DAMVIQNPRYQVTQFGKPVTLSCSQTLNHNVMYWYQQKSSQAPKLLFHYYDKDFNNEADTPDNFQSRRPNTSFCFLDIRSPGLGDTAMYLCATSRDRASSYEQYFGPGTRLTVT.

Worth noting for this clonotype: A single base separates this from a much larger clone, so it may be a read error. The DNA for the CDR3 is TGTGCCAGCAGCTGGACCGACAAACAGGGAGCTTTCTTT. It translates to CASSWTDKQGAFF. The chain joins TRBV5-5 to TRBJ1-1, with a weak D call TRBD1 (6 bases). Deletions cut 3 bases from V and 10 bases from J, with 16 bases between. Germline V gives CDR1 SGHKS, CDR2 YYEKEE (reference sequence). CDR3 size: 13 residues.

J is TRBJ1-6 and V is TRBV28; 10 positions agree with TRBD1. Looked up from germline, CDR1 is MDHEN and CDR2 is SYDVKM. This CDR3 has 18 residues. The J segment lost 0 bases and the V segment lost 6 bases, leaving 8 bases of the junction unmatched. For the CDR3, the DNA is TGTGCCAGCAGGACAGGGGGCGCAGAGAACTCCTATAATTCACCCCTCCACTTT. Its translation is CASRTGGAENSYNSPLHF.